What follows describes a single T cell receptor beta chain. What it binds is not known. The CDR3 runs 11 residues. CDR1 is MDHEN, CDR2 SYDVKM, per germline. Trimming stripped 8 bases from V and 3 bases from J, with 7 bases between. This sample stems from a study of T cells in localized non-small cell lung cancer. Study outcomes and limitations: Uninvolved adjacent lung showed peak T cell clonality, exceeding tumor.

The method was immunoSEQ multiplex PCR; TCRdb's version includes in-frame clones alone and lacks a portion of them. This sample has under 40,000 clones, with about four fifths found just once. This receptor was obtained from an older male donor with stage II squamous cell lung carcinoma. The genes are TRBV28 and TRBJ1-1, with D unclear. The input for sequencing was peripheral blood, taken before any cancer treatment. CDR3 coding DNA: TGTGCCAGCCGACGATACACTGAAGCTTTCTTT. It specifies CASRRYTEAFF.